This T cell receptor (beta chain) was identified in a study of CD8+CD57+ T cells in acquired aplastic anemia. As for the study in general: In CD4+ cells, healthy donors produced an average of about 11 million reads. Study observations and caveats: Sharing between patients and controls was observed for over 25 CD8+ CDR3 sequences.

The germline gives CDR1 SEHNR, CDR2 FQNEAQ (reference sequence). This CDR3 has 13 residues. The trim removed 8 bases at V and 2 bases at J, leaving 5 bases unmatched. The table lists this clonotype with many counts. The antigen is undetermined. Genomic DNA templated the TCR beta VDJ and CDR3 profiling. TCRdb re-analysed the reads in MiXCR, keeping a single row per CDR3 protein. The repertoire holds about 81,000 distinct CDR3 sequences, with about half as singletons. This TCR came from a human donor in good health, serving as a control. The rearrangement joins TRBV7-9 to TRBJ2-7; 8 bases fit TRBD1. Sequenced sample: sorted CD4+, CD8+, or CD8+CD57+ T cells (not recorded which) from PBMCs. CDR3 DNA sequence: TGTGCCAGCGGGACAGGAGAAGCCTACGAGCAGTACTTC. Its translation: CASGTGEAYEQYF.